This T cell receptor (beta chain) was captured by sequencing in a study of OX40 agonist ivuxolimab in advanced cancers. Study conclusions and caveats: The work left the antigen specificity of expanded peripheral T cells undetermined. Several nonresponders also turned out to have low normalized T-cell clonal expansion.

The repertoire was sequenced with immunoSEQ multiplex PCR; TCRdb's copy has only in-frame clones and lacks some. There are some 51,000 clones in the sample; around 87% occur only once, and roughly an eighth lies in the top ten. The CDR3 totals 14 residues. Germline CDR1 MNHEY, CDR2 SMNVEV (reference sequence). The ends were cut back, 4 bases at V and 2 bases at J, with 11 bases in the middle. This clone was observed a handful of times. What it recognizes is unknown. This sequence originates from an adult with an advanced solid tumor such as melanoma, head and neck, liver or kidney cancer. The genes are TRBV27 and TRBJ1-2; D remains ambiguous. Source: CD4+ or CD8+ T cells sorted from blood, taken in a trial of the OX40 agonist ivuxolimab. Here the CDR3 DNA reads TGTGCCAGCAGTTCCTCGACCCGGAACTATGGCTACACCTTC. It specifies CASSSSTRNYGYTF.